Detailed here is one T cell receptor beta chain. The CDR3 sequence is 16 residues long. The ends lost 6 bases at V and 4 bases at J; junction bases unmatched: 13. Germline values: CDR1 LGHDT, CDR2 YNNKEL (reference sequence). This entry belongs to a study of blood T cell repertoires in COVID-19. The data were produced by immunoSEQ multiplex PCR, yet TCRdb's version contains in-frame clones alone and is incomplete. Of roughly 40,000 clones listed, 70% to 80% are singletons. The chain is built from TRBV3-1 (or the pseudogene TRBV3-2) and TRBJ1-1; 8 bases match TRBD1. The receptor's source is a man aged 65 to 79 with acute or convalescent COVID-19. Sequenced material: peripheral blood. CDR3 in DNA: TGTGCCAGCAGTCCCGGCCTACAGGGGGAGGGCACTGAAGCTTTCTTT. Its translation is CASSPGLQGEGTEAFF.